This T cell receptor beta chain comes out of a study of cytomegalovirus exposure and HLA in healthy donors (dated by TCRdb to about 2017). Notes on the research overall: In an earlier analysis of fewer than 750 of the donors, about 260 Gb of sequence data and 100 million or so unique TCR beta sequences from about 179 million T cells were reported. About 300 gigabases of sequencing data and tens of millions of unique TCR sequences were included in an early release covering 500 to 750 HLA-typed donors. Of the 300 to 400 genotyped donors, 81% fell in the genetic ancestry cluster associated with self-reported Caucasian donors. The study aimed to test whether signatures of past pathogen exposure could be identified by cataloging public T cell receptors. Using immunosequencing, the study profiled T cell repertoires from about 620 subjects and related those repertoires to cytomegalovirus serostatus. Along with the roughly 670-subject first cohort, a separate validation cohort of 120 different subjects was used. To predict cytomegalovirus infection status, the study brought together high-throughput TCR immunosequencing, statistical association of individual TCRs with disease status, and machine learning. A later analysis re-analyzed previously published TCR beta repertoires from roughly 690 donors and added high-resolution HLA genotyping to study TCR occurrence patterns. The later analysis used no new phenotypic data to find candidate immune exposures, relying instead on TCR beta sequences and their occurrence across donors. An earlier analysis of around 580 of the donors used high-throughput TCR beta sequencing to judge whether each TCR beta V gene segment behaved as functional or pseudogenic. Donor age, sex, ethnicity and CMV serostatus were compiled together with the repertoire data. A later genetic analysis used genome-wide SNP genotypes for about three fifths of the roughly 700 donors, treating that subset as a discovery cohort. Every repertoire in the discovery cohort had been generated on one and the same sequencing platform. Class I and class II HLA loci were covered by the typing at four-digit resolution. Typing coverage varied by locus: roughly 629-640 donors for A, B, C, DRB1 and DQB1; roughly 510 for DQA1; some 610 for DPA1; approximately 450 for DPB1. Because of strong linkage in the cohort, 4 to 6 DR-DQ haplotypes were treated as single units for association and clustering. Across roughly 420 genotyped donors of the cohort, an average of approximately 200,000 unique TCR beta nucleotide sequences per donor were sequenced, and roughly 17% of those sequences were non-productive. Here is what the overall study found, with its caveats: A later genetic analysis reported fewer N-insertions in productive TCRs among donors in an Asian-associated ancestry cluster than the roughly 700-donor mean. Because the 87-base-pair reads could not distinguish some IMGT-functional V segments, including TRBV6-2 and TRBV6-3, those segments were excluded. In a later analysis, TCR association rates were found to vary across HLA loci, with the most associated TCRs seen for DRB1 alleles and the fewest for HLA-C alleles. Most TCR sequences were observed very rarely across donors, whereas some public TCRs were present in many individuals. Immune exposure information for the cohort was limited to CMV serostatus. In a later analysis, several top co-occurrence clusters were reported to appear linked to parvovirus B19, influenza, CMV and Epstein-Barr virus. The cohort was sequenced for TCR beta chains only, and without alpha or paired-chain data the features that could be detected were limited. In the study, 150 to 200 TCR beta chains were listed as associated with cytomegalovirus. Strong co-occurrence of HLA alleles, especially DR and DQ, made assigning TCR associations to individual alleles difficult. A later analysis found that HLA-associated TCR beta chains were more clonally expanded and had lower generation probabilities than equally common non-associated chains. Broadly in line with IMGT annotations, most TCR beta V segments showed up in productive rearrangements about 90% or about 30% of the time in an earlier analysis of several hundred of the donors. In a later genetic analysis, a missense DCLRE1C variant was associated with V-gene and J-gene trimming of TCR beta chains, and the association was replicated in an independent cohort. A further reported finding was that TCR beta sequences accurately predicted the HLA-A and HLA-B alleles for most subjects in the first cohort. The earlier analysis of approximately 590 of the donors excluded around 17 rarely observed V segments, including chromosome 9 orphons, because counts were too low. A cluster of highly shared sequence variants was judged likely to represent a technical artifact of the sequencing pipeline. The presence/absence analyses assumed that sequencing depth was roughly uniform across donors, and that assumption may not be true. Linkage disequilibrium might explain the correlated functional status among segregating V segments, but an unknown experimental factor could not be ruled out. HLA typing was unavailable for some donors at each locus, so association tests used only the typed subset. According to a later analysis, most CMV-associated TCR beta chains appeared to be HLA-restricted, and the HLA associations seemed to be driven largely by CMV exposure. The authors suggested that the approach could potentially be generalized to other disease states and immunological phenotypes. The classifier was reported to diagnose cytomegalovirus status with high specificity and sensitivity in both the original and validation cohorts. Three of the identified cytomegalovirus-associated TCR beta chains were confirmed in vitro to be specific for cytomegalovirus antigens. In a later analysis, some 18,000 TCR beta sequences were associated with specific HLA alleles at a false discovery rate of 0.05.

About this clone itself: What antigen it recognizes has not been identified. Per-base quality was not reported, and no clone a single base away is much larger than it.

V gives up 4 bases and J gives up 5 bases, and the segment between their germline ends measures 12 bases. Measured from the cysteine to the phenylalanine, the CDR3 is 13 residues long. Just the 39-base CDR3 DNA is kept, in frame starting at base 1. The CDR1 and CDR2 encoded by the germline V gene are SGHDT and YYEEEE. To prepare the library, the immunoSEQ multiplex PCR assay was applied. A mixture of 60 forward primers for TCR Vbeta segments and 13 reverse primers for TCR Jbeta segments was used in the multiplex PCR. A multiplex PCR assay on genomic DNA amplified the CDR3 region of rearranged TCR beta genes. Amplified TCR beta libraries were sequenced as 87-base-pair reads on the Illumina HiSeq System. The original pipeline was this. Across the 500 to 750 repertoires, a later analysis counted tens of millions of unique TCR beta chains, some 11 million of which were shared by at least two donors. Raw reads were error-corrected and collapsed into unique sequences with a nearest-neighbor algorithm that merged closely related sequences to remove PCR and sequencing errors. CDR3 sequences were aligned to IMGT reference sequences to assign V, D and J gene segments. For a sequence to be retained, at least a six-nucleotide match to both a V gene segment and a J gene segment was required. Rearrangements were classified as productive when the CDR3 lacked stop codons and remained in frame with V and J, and all other rearrangements were classified as non-productive. Following IMGT convention, CDR3 was defined as the stretch from the second conserved V-encoded cysteine to the conserved J-encoded phenylalanine. The earlier analysis of 587 of the donors excluded any sequence lacking an unambiguous match to a single V gene segment. An earlier analysis of several hundred of the donors called V segments functional above 56.7% productive rearrangements and segregating when the between-donor standard deviation exceeded 5%. To diagnose cytomegalovirus status from the catalog of TCR beta chain sequences, a statistical classification framework was built. In a later analysis, V and J genes were assigned by comparing TCR nucleotide sequences against IMGT/GENE-DB human TR gene sequences. In a later analysis, CDR3 sequences and most-parsimonious VDJ recombination scenarios were assigned using the TCRdist pipeline. In a later analysis, each TCR beta chain was defined by its CDR3 amino acid sequence together with its V-gene family, and reads lacking a unique V-gene family were excluded. In a later analysis, approximately 590 highly shared, low-generation-probability nucleotide sequences were removed to address suspected cross-contamination and a sequencing artifact. In a later analysis, a clonal expansion index for each public chain was calculated from normalized within-repertoire ranks of inferred template counts. In a later analysis, generation probabilities were computed using a VDJ recombination model fitted to out-of-frame rearrangements, and the results were checked against IGoR. A later analysis scored TCR-TCR, TCR-HLA and TCR-CMV co-occurrence with hypergeometric tests, applying a repertoire-size bias correction to TCR pairs. In a later analysis, false discovery rates were estimated by permuting HLA or CMV assignments 20 times. In a later analysis, co-occurring TCRs were grouped with DBSCAN, and TCRdist sequence similarity was added when clustering was performed within HLA-allele-positive subsets. For co-occurrence clustering, repertoires with fewer than 30,000 or more than 120,000 public chains were excluded, along with a handful of repertoires with anomalous nucleotide sharing. Not all clones reach the TCRdb copy of this immuneACCESS table, which keeps in-frame sequences only. Checked studies attribute under half of the gap to unresolved V genes and leave the rest unexplained. The V and J calls and clone size are taken from that table; D and trimming were inferred from the DNA. Recorded for this sample are approximately 110,000 clones; 73% of them occurred a single time. The ten largest make up around 3.7% of the sample.

In total, more than 500 healthy bone marrow donors made up the cohort. At the time of sampling, all cohort members were nominally healthy, though unrecorded immune exposures were likely present. The donor was CMV seronegative and was included in the group of approximately 350 seronegative cohort members. A peripheral blood sample was collected from each donor, and TCR beta sequencing was performed on peripheral blood mononuclear cells. The Qiagen DNeasy Blood Extraction Kit was used to extract genomic DNA from the blood cell samples. The sequenced sample was PBMCs. The sequence is built from TRBV5-6 and TRBJ1-2, with the D gene call left open. The sequence derives from a woman aged 40 to 49 in good health and CMV-seronegative. The CDR3 region has the sequence CASSPGFGYGYTF. The sequenced DNA: TGTGCCAGCAGCCCCGGCTTCGGGTATGGCTACACCTTC.